The 21 T cell receptor beta chains in this list originate from one sample, sequenced in a study of blood T cell repertoires in COVID-19. The protocol was immunoSEQ multiplex PCR, while the TCRdb copy is restricted to in-frame clones and leaves out a portion. The profile shows 45,000 to 65,000 clones, 80% to 90% of them singletons. The specimen sequenced was peripheral blood. These receptors were taken from a human donor in a cohort sampled during active COVID-19.

This sequence joins TRBV7-2 and TRBJ1-1; no reliable D call. The CDR3 is 14 residues long. Germline lookup yields CDR1 SGHTA and CDR2 FQGNSA. V was cut by 1 base and J by 0 bases, with 6 bases left in between. The CDR3 bases are TGTGCCAGCAGCTTAGTCGGTTTGAACACTGAAGCTTTCTTT. Residues: CASSLVGLNTEAFF.

The chain joins TRBV4-2 to TRBJ1-5; D perhaps matches TRBD1 (5 bases). The germline V gene encodes CDR1 LGHNA and CDR2 YNFKEQ. V dropped 4 bases and J dropped 7 bases, with 14 bases sitting between them. The CDR3 totals 14 residues. The CDR3 nucleotides are TGTGCCAGCAGCCCCAGGGAGGTAGGGCAGCCCCAGCATTTT. Its protein is CASSPREVGQPQHF.

The chain couples TRBV4-3 to TRBJ2-3; the match to TRBD2 covers 11 bases. Germline assignment: CDR1 LGHNA and CDR2 YSLEER. After removal of 8 bases from V and 3 bases from J, the junction contained 4 bases not matched to a gene. The CDR3 consists of 14 residues. CDR3 sequence reads: CASGSGGVTDTQYF. The CDR3 DNA follows: TGCGCCAGCGGTAGCGGGGGGGTAACAGATACGCAGTATTTT.

Within the sample, this clone is large. The rearrangement joins TRBV5-5 to TRBJ2-7; D unresolved. V dropped 0 bases and J dropped 7 bases, with 8 bases sitting between them. In germline, CDR1 is SGHKS, CDR2 YYEKEE (reference sequence). This CDR3 spans 12 amino acids. The CDR3 DNA reads TGTGCCAGCAGCTTGGGGAGCTGGGAGCAGTACTTC. Protein sequence: CASSLGSWEQYF. Together with reference TRBV5-5 and TRBJ2-7, the CDR3 gives the full variable domain: DAGVTQSPTHLIKTRGQQVTLRCSPISGHKSVSWYQQVLGQGPQFIFQYYEKEERGRGNFPDRFSARQFPNYSSELNVNALLLGDSALYLCASSLGSWEQYFGPGTRLTVT.

This rearrangement joins TRBV12-5 to TRBJ2-2, with D possibly TRBD1 on 6 matching bases. The ends were cut back, 1 base at V and 6 bases at J, with 9 bases in the middle. This CDR3 spans 14 amino acids. Germline lookup yields CDR1 LGHNT and CDR2 FRNRAP. The CDR3 sequence: CASGLDWGPGELFF. The CDR3 DNA sequence: TGTGCTAGTGGTTTGGATTGGGGGCCCGGGGAGCTGTTTTTT.

The chain has TRBV11-2 and TRBJ2-3; 7 nucleotides align to TRBD2. V shed 4 bases and J 8 bases; nucleotides not matched to a gene: 9. The CDR3 contains 14 residues. Germline loops: CDR1 SGHAT, CDR2 FQNNGV. Written as DNA, the CDR3 is TGTGCCAGCAGCTCAACGACTGGACTAGGTACGCAGTATTTT. Protein product: CASSSTTGLGTQYF.

The chain uses TRBV9 and TRBJ2-2, with D unclear. The germline V gene has CDR1 SGDLS and CDR2 YYNGEE. V shed 2 bases and J shed 4 bases, with 3 bases lying between them. The CDR3 is made up of 12 amino acids. The CDR3 bases are TGTGCCAGCAGCGTCTTCACCGGGGAGCTGTTTTTT. Translated: CASSVFTGELFF.

V and J are TRBV19 and TRBJ2-5, with D perhaps matching TRBD1 (6 bases). V was clipped by 6 bases and J by 4 bases, with 12 bases between them. CDR1 and CDR2 from the germline V gene are LNHDA and SQIVND (reference sequence). The CDR3 runs 13 residues. The CDR3 reads CASRIQGRETQYF. DNA for the CDR3: TGTGCCAGTAGAATACAGGGTAGAGAGACCCAGTACTTC.

The chain recombines TRBV6-4 with TRBJ2-3; TRBD2 matches 8 bases. CDR1 and CDR2 (germline): MRHNA, SNTAGT. V was clipped by 3 bases and J by 0 bases; unmatched bases: 2. The CDR3 loop spans 15 amino acids. CDR3 residues: CASSEERGSTDTQYF. The CDR3 nucleotides read TGTGCCAGCAGTGAGGAGCGGGGGAGCACAGATACGCAGTATTTT.

J is TRBJ1-1 and V is TRBV5-4; 9 nucleotides agree with TRBD1. The germline V gene encodes CDR1 SGHNT and CDR2 YYREEE (reference sequence). With V trimmed by 4 bases and J by 8 bases, 9 bases remained unmatched. This CDR3 has 14 amino acids. The CDR3 DNA reads TGTGCCAGCAGCCCGGGACAGGGTAGATCAGAAGCTTTCTTT. This encodes CASSPGQGRSEAFF.

The rearrangement uses TRBV7-9 and TRBJ1-2; D might be TRBD1 (5 bases). Germline CDR1 and CDR2: SEHNR and FQNEAQ (reference sequence). The CDR3 is 12 residues long. V lost 5 bases to trimming and J lost 6 bases, with 10 bases between them. The CDR3: CASSLWGDGYTF. CDR3 DNA: TGTGCCAGCAGCCTCTGGGGGGATGGCTACACCTTC.

V is TRBV4-3 and J is TRBJ1-2; unclear D gene. The CDR3 covers 15 residues. Trimming left V 4 bases short and J 8 bases short, with 20 bases between. Germline CDR1 reads LGHNA; CDR2 reads YSLEER. The CDR3 region is CASSPQLRQNVGYTF. In DNA, the CDR3 is TGCGCCAGCAGCCCCCAACTAAGGCAGAACGTGGGCTACACCTTC.

This chain joins TRBV10-1 and TRBJ2-3, with 7 bases identical to TRBD2. There are 17 residues in the CDR3. Looked up from germline, CDR1 is WNHNN and CDR2 is SYGVQD (reference sequence). The junction had 8 bases not matched to a gene; V was cut back by 2 bases and J by 0 bases. CDR3 coding DNA: TGCGCCAGCAGTGAGGGCCGGGAGCGGGGTAGCACAGATACGCAGTATTTT. Amino acids: CASSEGRERGSTDTQYF.

J is TRBJ1-2 and V is TRBV4-3; tentative D call: TRBD1 (6 bases). There are 16 residues in the CDR3. The germline V and J ends were trimmed by 6 bases and 2 bases, with 19 bases remaining between them. Germline V lookup: CDR1 LGHNA, CDR2 YSLEER. The CDR3 region has the DNA TGCGCCAGCAGAGACAGGAGATATTCCTCAAACTATGGCTACACCTTC. Translated: CASRDRRYSSNYGYTF.

V and J are TRBV4-3 and TRBJ2-7; possibly TRBD2 for D (5 bases). V lost 2 bases to trimming and J lost 7 bases, with 24 bases between them. CDR1 LGHNA and CDR2 YSLEER come from the germline V gene. The CDR3 consists of 17 residues. CDR3 DNA: TGCGCCAGCAGCCAAAGATCCCGGGGTGCGAGCATTGGGGAGCAGTACTTC. This encodes CASSQRSRGASIGEQYF.

The genes are TRBV5-1 and TRBJ1-4; D gene uncertain. The CDR3 is 12 residues long. V was pared by 0 bases and J by 7 bases, with 4 bases between. Germline V gives CDR1 SGHRS, CDR2 YFSETQ. The CDR3 DNA reads as TGCGCCAGCAGCTTGGAGAGTGAAAAACTGTTTTTT. Translated: CASSLESEKLFF.

This clone was counted between two and nine times. This sequence joins TRBV7-9 and TRBJ2-7; a weak D match, TRBD1 (6 bases). CDR3 size: 14 residues. V was cut by 10 bases and J by 0 bases, with 16 bases left in between. Germline CDR1 and CDR2: SEHNR and FQNEAQ (reference sequence). The CDR3 here is CAITLGTHSYEQYF. CDR3 bases: TGTGCCATCACCCTAGGGACACACTCCTACGAGCAGTACTTC.

V usage is TRBV18 and J usage is TRBJ1-4; tentative D call: TRBD1 (5 bases). V was clipped by 6 bases and J by 0 bases, with 20 bases between them. Per the germline V gene, CDR1 is KGHSH and CDR2 is LQKENI. This CDR3 region has 18 residues. CDR3 protein: CASSVAEGLLSTNEKLFF. DNA of the CDR3: TGTGCCAGCTCCGTCGCGGAGGGGCTCCTTTCAACTAATGAAAAACTGTTTTTT.

This chain uses TRBV7-9 with TRBJ2-5; TRBD2 is a possible D gene (7 bases). The CDR3 is 14 residues long. Germline-derived CDR1 and CDR2 are SEHNR and FQNEAQ (reference sequence). Trimming removed 2 bases at V and 4 bases at J, with 11 bases between. The CDR3 coding sequence is TGTGCCAGCAGCTTAAGGGGGGGCCGAGAGACCCAGTACTTC. The encoded protein is CASSLRGGRETQYF.

J is TRBJ1-4 and V is TRBV5-1; tentatively, D is TRBD1 (6 bases). V was shortened by 5 bases and J by 5 bases, with 13 bases between the two germline ends. Germline-derived CDR1 and CDR2 are SGHRS and YFSETQ. The CDR3 length is 14 residues. CDR3 sequence: CASSSDSSNEKLFF. In DNA form, the CDR3 reads TGCGCCAGCAGTTCGGACAGCTCCAATGAAAAACTGTTTTTT.

This clone was observed once. The chain recombines TRBV6-5 with TRBJ1-3; no reliable D call. V was trimmed by 0 bases and J by 6 bases, leaving 15 bases between them. This CDR3 has 16 amino acids. The V gene's germline CDR1 is MNHEY and CDR2 SVGAGI. The CDR3 nucleotides read TGTGCCAGCAGTTACTCGCTAGGTTCCCCCGAAAACACCATATATTTT. As protein: CASSYSLGSPENTIYF.